The 21 T cell receptor beta chains below come from one sample, sequenced in a study of blood T cell repertoires in COVID-19. TCRdb's table, derived via immunoSEQ multiplex PCR, lists solely in-frame clones and lacks some. The sample holds about 140,000 clones, just over 85% seen once. Sequenced sample: peripheral blood. The receptors stem from a woman aged 55-69 years with acute or convalescent COVID-19.

The chain has TRBV27 and TRBJ1-2, with TRBD1 matching 7 bases. CDR1 is MNHEY, CDR2 SMNVEV, per germline (reference sequence). J was trimmed by 4 bases and V by 5 bases; bases with no gene match: 10. The CDR3 extends over 15 amino acids. In DNA form, the CDR3 reads TGTGCCAGCAGTCCCTCGGACAGGCCTGTCTATGGCTACACCTTC. Translating it yields CASSPSDRPVYGYTF.

This clone was counted only a few times. The chain carries TRBV15 and TRBJ1-2; the match to TRBD1 covers 9 bases. The germline gives CDR1 LNHNV, CDR2 YYDKDF (reference sequence). V shed 3 bases, J shed 6 bases, and the junction held 8 bases outside the gene matches. The CDR3 has 15 residues. The DNA for the CDR3 is TGTGCCACCAGCAGGGGGGGACAGGGCGCGCATGGCTACACCTTC. Translation: CATSRGGQGAHGYTF.

The V gene is TRBV6-5, the J gene TRBJ1-1; 9 positions match TRBD1. The ends lost 6 bases at V and 11 bases at J; junction bases unmatched: 4. CDR3 length equals 11 residues. CDR1 and CDR2 from the germline V gene are MNHEY and SVGAGI. The chain's CDR3 is CASRRDRAAFF. CDR3 nucleotide sequence: TGTGCCAGCAGGAGGGACAGGGCCGCTTTCTTT.

The chain has TRBV9 and TRBJ2-7; 7 bases fit TRBD1. Germline assignment: CDR1 SGDLS and CDR2 YYNGEE. The CDR3 has 16 residues. The V and J ends lost 3 bases and 0 bases, in that order; junction bases with no gene match: 9. The CDR3 is CASSGLGGTPSYEQYF. DNA for the CDR3: TGTGCCAGCAGCGGCCTAGGGGGCACACCCTCCTACGAGCAGTACTTC.

V usage is TRBV7-9 and J usage is TRBJ1-2; 10 bases line up with TRBD1. With V trimmed by 3 bases and J by 8 bases, 3 bases remained unmatched. Per the germline V gene, CDR1 is SEHNR and CDR2 is FQNEAQ (reference sequence). The CDR3 is made up of 13 amino acids. CDR3 protein: CASSFDRGLGYTF. The CDR3 bases are TGTGCCAGCAGCTTCGACAGGGGGCTAGGCTACACCTTC.

This sequence joins TRBV5-6 and TRBJ1-4, with D possibly being TRBD1 (6 bases). Germline CDR1 and CDR2: SGHDT and YYEEEE. This CDR3 has 14 amino acids. Trimming took 2 bases from V and 4 from J, leaving 9 bases between them. The CDR3 nucleotides are TGTGCCAGCAGCTTAGGACAGCTTAATGAAAAACTGTTTTTT. It encodes CASSLGQLNEKLFF.

The J gene is TRBJ2-1, the V gene TRBV30, with a weak D call TRBD2 (6 bases). This CDR3 is 15 amino acids long. CDR1 is GTSNPN and CDR2 is SVGIG in the germline V gene (reference sequence). V was pared by 2 bases and J by 9 bases, with 20 bases between. CDR3: CAWSRKSGWAFEQFF. The DNA for the CDR3 is TGTGCCTGGAGTAGGAAAAGCGGGTGGGCGTTTGAGCAGTTCTTC. The full variable domain, in which reference TRBV30 and TRBJ2-1 provide the parts outside the CDR3, is SQTIHQWPATLVQPVGSPLSLECTVEGTSNPNLYWYRQAAGRGLQLLFYSVGIGQISSEVPQNLSASRPQDRQFILSSKKLLLSDSGFYLCAWSRKSGWAFEQFFGPGTRLTVL.

This chain connects TRBV7-2 to TRBJ1-2; 12 bases are a match to TRBD1. Germline V gene sequence: CDR1 SGHTA, CDR2 FQGNSA. After removal of 6 bases from V and 6 bases from J, the junction contained 14 bases not matched to a gene. This CDR3 is 17 amino acids long. The CDR3 spells CASRPSSGTGGENGYTF. Here the CDR3 DNA reads TGTGCCAGCAGGCCTTCCTCCGGGACAGGGGGCGAGAATGGCTACACCTTC.

V gene TRBV3-1 (or the pseudogene TRBV3-2) combines with J gene TRBJ2-3, with D maybe TRBD1 (5 bases). The CDR3 contains 13 residues. From germline, CDR1 is LGHDT and CDR2 YNNKEL (reference sequence). V lost 7 bases and J 6 bases, leaving 14 bases between the germline ends. Written as DNA, the CDR3 is TGTGCCAGCACTCTAGGGGTCGGGGATACGCAGTATTTT. Amino acid sequence: CASTLGVGDTQYF.

The chain joins TRBV21-1 to TRBJ2-2; the table assigns TRBD1, which was not confirmed against the DNA. TRBV21-1 is annotated as a pseudogene. The CDR3 extends over 15 amino acids. CDR3 nucleotide sequence: TGTGCCAGCAGACCCCGGGACAGGGCTCCCGGGGAGCTGTTTTTT. It yields the protein CASRPRDRAPGELFF.

This clone was observed a handful of times. The chain combines TRBV24-1 with TRBJ1-5, with D tentatively TRBD1 (5 bases). The CDR3 totals 14 residues. The germline V and J ends were trimmed by 9 bases and 3 bases, with 14 bases remaining between them. Germline loops: CDR1 KGHDR, CDR2 SFDVKD. CDR3 coding DNA: TGTGCCACCTCGGCGACAGACATCAATCAGCCCCAGCATTTT. It is translated as CATSATDINQPQHF.

This clone was seen more than once but under ten times. V usage is TRBV7-2 and J usage is TRBJ1-6; D gene ambiguous. The V gene lost 5 bases and the J gene lost 9 bases, with 14 bases spanning the gap. Germline-derived CDR1 and CDR2 are SGHTA and FQGNSA. The length of the CDR3 is 14 residues. The CDR3 here is CASSLRQLPSPLHF. The CDR3 bases are TGTGCCAGCAGCCTCCGACAACTCCCTTCACCCCTCCACTTT.

This rearrangement joins TRBV27 to TRBJ1-1, with TRBD1 matching over 8 bases. The CDR3 loop spans 13 amino acids. V trimming: 4 bases; J trimming: 4 bases; junction bases outside the gene matches: 2. Germline V lookup: CDR1 MNHEY, CDR2 SMNVEV (reference sequence). DNA of the CDR3: TGTGCCAGCAGTTACGACAGGGGCACTGAAGCTTTCTTT. Translation: CASSYDRGTEAFF.

The V call is TRBV6-2 or TRBV6-3, the J call TRBJ1-1; TRBD1 might be the D (6 bases). Per the germline V gene, CDR1 is MNHEY and CDR2 is SVGEGT. V lost 6 bases to trimming and J lost 4 bases, with 27 bases between them. CDR3 size: 18 residues. The CDR3 here is CASSRQDGGWESRTEAFF. CDR3 nucleotides: TGTGCCAGCAGCCGACAGGACGGGGGGTGGGAGTCACGCACTGAAGCTTTCTTT.

V usage is TRBV30 and J usage is TRBJ1-1; tentatively, D is TRBD1 (5 bases). Trimming took 4 bases from V and 4 from J, leaving 16 bases between them. The germline CDR1 and CDR2 sequences are GTSNPN and SVGIG (reference sequence). This CDR3 has 14 residues. The CDR3, as DNA: TGTGCCTGGAATAATCTCCGGGGGACCACTGAAGCTTTCTTT. Protein: CAWNNLRGTTEAFF.

This chain uses TRBV4-1 with TRBJ1-2, with D unclear. Germline V gene data show CDR1 as MGHRA and CDR2 as YSYEKL. V lost 0 bases and J 8 bases, leaving 22 bases between the germline ends. The CDR3 has 17 residues. CDR3 bases: TGCGCCAGCAGCCAAGATCGAGGAGGGCCGGTCGAACACGGCTACACCTTC. Residues: CASSQDRGGPVEHGYTF.

The chain combines TRBV30 with TRBJ1-1, with D possibly TRBD1 on 6 matching bases. The CDR3 totals 14 residues. Germline V lookup: CDR1 GTSNPN, CDR2 SVGIG (reference sequence). V was cut by 3 bases and J by 4 bases, with 15 bases left in between. CDR3 nucleotides: TGTGCCTGGAGCCCTCGGGGGGGCTTCACTGAAGCTTTCTTT. Protein: CAWSPRGGFTEAFF.

The chain is built from TRBV18 and TRBJ1-6; 9 nucleotides agree with TRBD1. This CDR3 has 14 amino acids. From germline, CDR1 is KGHSH and CDR2 LQKENI. J gave up 9 bases and V 4 bases, and 4 bases lay outside the gene matches. The CDR3 region has the DNA TGTGCCAGCTCACTCCGGGACAGGGCTTCACCCCTCCACTTT. It is translated as CASSLRDRASPLHF.

This sequence joins TRBV6-5 and TRBJ1-1; 8 bases match TRBD1. Germline V gene data show CDR1 as MNHEY and CDR2 as SVGAGI. V shed 0 bases and J 11 bases; nucleotides not matched to a gene: 2. The CDR3 extends over 12 amino acids. The CDR3 nucleotides are TGTGCCAGCAGTTACTCGACAGGGGTCGCTTTCTTT. This codes for CASSYSTGVAFF.

The rearrangement links TRBV29-1 to TRBJ2-3; 8 bases match TRBD2. Germline-derived CDR1 and CDR2 are SQVTM and ANQGSEA. The CDR3 loop spans 15 amino acids. J gave up 4 bases and V 6 bases, and 12 bases lay outside the gene matches. DNA of the CDR3: TGCAGCGTACTCGGGACTAGATTGTCGGCAGATACGCAGTATTTT. This codes for CSVLGTRLSADTQYF.

The chain combines TRBV11-3 with TRBJ2-1; maybe TRBD2 (7 bases). This CDR3 is built from 16 residues. Trimming took 2 bases from V and 1 from J, leaving 12 bases between them. The V gene's germline CDR1 is SGHNT and CDR2 YENEEA. The DNA for the CDR3 is TGTGCCAGCAGCTTACGGGGGGCCCTTTCCTACAATGAGCAGTTCTTC. Its protein product is CASSLRGALSYNEQFF.